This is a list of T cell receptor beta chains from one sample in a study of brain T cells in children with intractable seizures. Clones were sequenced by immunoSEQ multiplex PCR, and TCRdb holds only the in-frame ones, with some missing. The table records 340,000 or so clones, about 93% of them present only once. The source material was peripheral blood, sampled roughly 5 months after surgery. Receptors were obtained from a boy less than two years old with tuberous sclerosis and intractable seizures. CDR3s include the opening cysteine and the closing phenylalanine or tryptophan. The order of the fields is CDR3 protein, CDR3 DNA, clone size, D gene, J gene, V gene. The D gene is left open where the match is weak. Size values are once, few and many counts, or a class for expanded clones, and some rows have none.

CASSGGWTGELFF TGTGCCAGCTCCGGGGGATGGACCGGGGAGCTGTTTTTT NA NA TRBJ2-2 TRBV6-5
CAWSDGTANNSPLHF TGTGCCTGGAGTGATGGGACAGCCAATAATTCACCCCTCCACTTT NA TRBD1 TRBJ1-6 TRBV30
CAIRGGEETQYF TGTGCCATCCGGGGGGGCGAAGAGACCCAGTACTTC NA TRBD2 TRBJ2-5 TRBV11-1
CASSLAAQMTFF TGTGCCAGCAGCTTGGCCGCCCAAATGACTTTCTTT NA NA TRBJ1-1 TRBV5-6
CASSEALRLPYAGGTYEQYF TGTGCCAGCAGTGAAGCCCTACGACTCCCTTACGCGGGAGGGACCTACGAGCAGTACTTC NA TRBD2 TRBJ2-7 TRBV2
CASSKERNSGDTQYF TGTGCCAGCAGCAAAGAGCGGAATAGCGGAGATACGCAGTATTTT NA NA TRBJ2-3 TRBV21-1
CASSSEGGLSYGYTF TGCGCCAGCAGCTCGGAAGGGGGTTTGAGCTATGGCTACACCTTC NA NA TRBJ1-2 TRBV5-1
CSARSSDTQYF TGCAGTGCTAGAAGTAGCGATACGCAGTATTTT NA NA TRBJ2-3 TRBV20-1
CASSQGGELGDTQYF TGTGCCAGCAGCCAAGGAGGGGAGCTAGGAGATACGCAGTATTTT NA NA TRBJ2-3 TRBV11-1
CASSRGRANGTDTQYF TGTGCCAGCAGCCGGGGGCGGGCTAACGGAACAGATACGCAGTATTTT NA NA TRBJ2-3 TRBV6-4
CASSAAEGLGYTF TGTGCCAGCAGTGCTGCGGAGGGCTTGGGCTACACCTTC NA NA TRBJ1-2 TRBV25-1
CASSPGTGSPMNTEAFF TGTGCCAGTAGTCCCGGGACAGGGTCCCCGATGAACACTGAAGCTTTCTTT NA TRBD1 TRBJ1-1 TRBV19
CASSVGRTNQPQHF TGTGCCAGCAGCGTAGGAAGAACTAATCAGCCCCAGCATTTT NA NA TRBJ1-5 TRBV9
CASSLAGDYGYTF TGTGCCAGCAGCTTGGCAGGGGACTATGGCTACACCTTC NA NA TRBJ1-2 TRBV5-4
CASTNPGQGSYGYTF TGTGCCAGTACCAACCCGGGACAGGGATCCTATGGCTACACCTTC NA TRBD1 TRBJ1-2 TRBV19
CSVRGENQPQHF TGCAGCGTGAGGGGTGAGAATCAGCCCCAGCATTTT NA NA TRBJ1-5 TRBV29-1
CASSRADTQYF TGTGCCAGCAGCCGGGCGGATACGCAGTATTTT many NA TRBJ2-3 TRBV7-9
CASSFLSSYEQYF TGTGCCAGCAGCTTCCTTTCCTCCTACGAGCAGTACTTC NA NA TRBJ2-7 TRBV7-2
CASSYSMEGQYF TGTGCCAGCAGTTACTCGATGGAGGGCCAGTACTTC NA NA TRBJ2-4 TRBV6-6
CASSPLRGGEKLFF TGTGCCAGCTCACCACTCAGGGGAGGGGAAAAACTGTTTTTT NA NA TRBJ1-4 TRBV18
CAWRTPQGYYGYTF TGTGCCTGGCGAACGCCACAGGGATACTATGGCTACACCTTC NA NA TRBJ1-2 TRBV30
CASSFNHGTESYNEQFF TGCGCCAGCAGCTTTAATCACGGGACAGAGAGCTACAATGAGCAGTTCTTC NA TRBD1 TRBJ2-1 TRBV5-1
CSVTIFPGDYGYTF TGCAGCGTAACTATATTCCCAGGGGACTATGGCTACACCTTC NA NA TRBJ1-2 TRBV29-1
CASSTSGSYYEQYF TGTGCCAGCAGTACTAGCGGGAGCTACTACGAGCAGTACTTC NA TRBD2 TRBJ2-7 TRBV6-2/TRBV6-3
CASRLITSGANVLTF TGTGCCAGCCGCCTTATAACCTCTGGGGCCAACGTCCTGACTTTC NA NA TRBJ2-6 TRBV28
CASSEYAGDNQPQHF TGTGCCAGCAGTGAATATGCAGGGGACAATCAGCCCCAGCATTTT NA NA TRBJ1-5 TRBV2
CASSSLLTNTEAFF TGTGCCAGCAGCTCCCTACTTACAAACACTGAAGCTTTCTTT NA NA TRBJ1-1 TRBV11-2
CASSLNGYGYTF TGTGCCAGCAGCTTAAACGGGTATGGCTACACCTTC NA NA TRBJ1-2 TRBV11-3
CASSLYPSGRPNEQFF TGTGCCAGCAGCTTATACCCTAGCGGGAGACCGAATGAGCAGTTCTTC NA TRBD2 TRBJ2-1 TRBV11-2
CASSAAAGRKESTIYF TGTGCCAGCAGCGCAGCTGCCGGGCGGAAGGAGAGCACCATATATTTT NA NA TRBJ1-3 TRBV9
CASSNYNEQFF TGTGCCAGCAGCAACTACAATGAGCAGTTCTTC NA NA TRBJ2-1 TRBV27
CASSLETSGYEQYF TGTGCCAGCAGCTTAGAGACTAGCGGCTACGAGCAGTACTTC NA TRBD2 TRBJ2-7 TRBV11-2
CASSYSGLAGGGEQYF TGTGCCAGCAGTTACTCGGGACTAGCGGGGGGAGGTGAGCAGTACTTC NA TRBD2 TRBJ2-7 TRBV6-5
CASSRRSLGTGELFF TGTGCCAGCAGCAGGAGGTCGTTGGGCACCGGGGAGCTGTTTTTT NA NA TRBJ2-2 TRBV9
CASSLSLPGTYGYTF TGTGCCAGCAGTTTATCCCTCCCGGGCACCTATGGCTACACCTTC NA NA TRBJ1-2 TRBV27
CASSEGSWQYF TGTGCCAGCAGTGAGGGTTCGTGGCAGTACTTC NA NA TRBJ2-7 TRBV28
CASRGSGTDTQYF TGTGCCAGCAGGGGTTCGGGGACAGATACGCAGTATTTT NA NA TRBJ2-3 TRBV6-5
CASSFRTGGGQPQHF TGTGCCAGCAGTTTCCGGACAGGGGGCGGTCAGCCCCAGCATTTT NA TRBD1 TRBJ1-5 TRBV27
CTSSQVGPGAENTEAFF NA NA NA TRBJ1-1 TRBV1
CASSSRTSGGGETQYF TGTGCCAGCAGCTCCCGGACTAGCGGAGGCGGGGAGACCCAGTACTTC NA TRBD2 TRBJ2-5 TRBV13
CASSQGIGGYEQYF TGTGCCAGCAGCCAAGGAATAGGAGGCTACGAGCAGTACTTC NA NA TRBJ2-7 TRBV3-1/TRBV3-2
CASVEGLAGGYRELFF TGTGCCAGCGTGGAGGGGCTAGCGGGAGGGTACCGGGAGCTGTTTTTT NA TRBD2 TRBJ2-2 TRBV2
CASSEALGYRNTIYF TGTGCCAGCAGTGAAGCGCTAGGATACAGAAACACCATATATTTT NA NA TRBJ1-3 TRBV6-1
CASIKTRDRGYEQYF TGTGCCAGCATAAAAACCCGGGACAGGGGCTACGAGCAGTACTTC NA TRBD1 TRBJ2-7 TRBV6-6
CATRGQSNEKLFF TGTGCCACCAGGGGGCAATCTAATGAAAAACTGTTTTTT NA TRBD1 TRBJ1-4 TRBV3-1/TRBV3-2
CASTIAGGPGNEQFF TGTGCCAGCACTATAGCGGGAGGGCCGGGAAATGAGCAGTTCTTC once TRBD2 TRBJ2-1 TRBV6-5
CATSRENTEQYF TGTGCCACCAGCAGAGAGAACACTGAGCAGTACTTC NA NA TRBJ2-7 TRBV15
CAITGTSGDPNTGELFF TGTGCCATCACCGGGACTAGCGGCGACCCGAACACCGGGGAGCTGTTTTTT NA TRBD2 TRBJ2-2 TRBV10-3
CASSEQGAYEQYF TGTGCCAGCAGTGAGCAGGGAGCCTACGAGCAGTACTTC NA NA TRBJ2-7 TRBV2
CASSQQQISTEAFF TGTGCCAGCAGCCAGCAGCAAATTTCCACTGAAGCTTTCTTT NA NA TRBJ1-1 TRBV3-1/TRBV3-2
CASIGTVNTEAFF TGTGCCAGCATTGGCACAGTAAACACTGAAGCTTTCTTT NA NA TRBJ1-1 TRBV6-5
CASSLEGPNTEAFF TGCGCCAGCAGCCTAGAAGGGCCGAACACTGAAGCTTTCTTT NA NA TRBJ1-1 TRBV5-1
CASSLEGAGELFF TGTGCCAGCAGCTTAGAGGGGGCCGGGGAGCTGTTTTTT NA NA TRBJ2-2 TRBV7-6
CASSQGLAANTGELFF TGTGCCAGCAGCCAAGGACTAGCGGCGAACACCGGGGAGCTGTTTTTT NA TRBD2 TRBJ2-2 TRBV4-2
CASSPDGQEAFF TGTGCCAGCTCACCGGACGGACAGGAAGCTTTCTTT NA NA TRBJ1-1 TRBV18
CASSLVTGQETQYF TGTGCCAGCAGCTTAGTTACCGGACAAGAGACCCAGTACTTC NA NA TRBJ2-5 TRBV7-2
CASSQVSGAHNEQFF TGTGCCAGCAGCCAAGTCAGCGGGGCACACAATGAGCAGTTCTTC NA TRBD2 TRBJ2-1 TRBV3-1/TRBV3-2
CASRRQGINYGYTF TGTGCCAGCAGACGACAGGGGATTAACTATGGCTACACCTTC NA TRBD1 TRBJ1-2 TRBV3-1/TRBV3-2